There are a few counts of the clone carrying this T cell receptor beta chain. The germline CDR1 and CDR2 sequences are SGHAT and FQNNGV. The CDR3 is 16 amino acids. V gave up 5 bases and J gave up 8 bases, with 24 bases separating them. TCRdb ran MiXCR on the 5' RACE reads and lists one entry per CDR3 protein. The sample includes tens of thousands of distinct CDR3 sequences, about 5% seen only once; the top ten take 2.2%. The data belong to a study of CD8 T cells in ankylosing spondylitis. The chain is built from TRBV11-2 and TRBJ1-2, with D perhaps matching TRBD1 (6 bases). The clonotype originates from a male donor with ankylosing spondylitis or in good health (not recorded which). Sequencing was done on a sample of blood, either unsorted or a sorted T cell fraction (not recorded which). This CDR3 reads CASSRRGDEGLRGYTF. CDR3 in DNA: TGTGCCAGCAGCCGAAGGGGGGACGAGGGGCTAAGGGGCTACACCTTC.